The T cell receptor (beta chain) described here comes from a study of T cells in Graves' hyperthyroidism and ophthalmopathy. Study-wide findings and caveats: Ophthalmopathy onset followed model prediction by a median roughly 6 months.

In this sample, this clonotype turned up many times. Antigen unknown. The authors took PBMCs from about 9.5 ml fresh peripheral blood. There were TCR beta CDR3 regions amplified from RNA transcripts. The TCR CDR3 was amplified in a first-round RT-PCR using the HTBI primer set. TCRdb fed the multiplex PCR reads into MiXCR, producing one record per CDR3 protein. The data show around 530,000 distinct CDR3 sequences, about 15% seen once. The germline gives CDR1 SGHTA, CDR2 FQGNSA. The CDR3 length is 16 residues. The V gene lost 1 base and the J gene lost 9 bases, with 19 bases spanning the gap. This TCR was sampled from a woman between 18 and 30 years old with Graves' ophthalmopathy. The rearrangement uses TRBV7-2 and TRBJ2-1; D not certain. Source material: blood. The CDR3 loop is CASSLDGGPRSREQFF. CDR3 bases: TGTGCCAGCAGCTTAGATGGTGGACCAAGATCGCGTGAGCAGTTCTTC.